This TCR beta chain is from a study of blood T cell repertoires in COVID-19. The V segment lost 4 bases and the J segment 0 bases; nucleotides outside the gene matches: 3. The CDR3 totals 15 residues. Germline-derived CDR1 and CDR2 are SGHNT and YYREEE (reference sequence). In the original analysis: It was from reference gene primer amplification that nucleated cell counts were estimated. The repertoire was sequenced with immunoSEQ multiplex PCR; TCRdb's copy has only in-frame clones and lacks some. The DNA was the basis for D and trimming; V, J and clone size are from that table. The top ten hold 2.5% to 3.5% of the sample, which has about 160,000 clones, approximately 83% seen once.

The chain joins TRBV5-4 to TRBJ2-1; 8 bases agree with TRBD1. This receptor was taken from an older woman with acute or convalescent COVID-19. The sequenced sample was peripheral blood. The DNA for the CDR3 is TGTGCCAGCAGCCCGGACAGGGTCTCCTACAATGAGCAGTTCTTC. Its protein product is CASSPDRVSYNEQFF.